This TCR beta chain emerged from a study of T cell responses to AZD1222 COVID-19 vaccine. Study in general: Second doses were pooled across both intervals (about 4 or about 12 weeks).

Sequencing was performed with immunoSEQ multiplex PCR; in TCRdb, only in-frame clones are kept and a portion is missing. The sample holds 150,000 to 200,000 clones, about nine tenths seen once. The study, taken as a whole, reports: The breadth and depth of Spike-specific TCRs increased once two AZD1222 doses had been given. Reportedly, close to half of spike-specific TCRs are directed against unmutated variant regions.

Comment on this clone: Antigen specificity is unknown.

This CDR3 has 16 amino acids. Germline CDR1 and CDR2: SGHVS and FNYEAQ. Trimming pared 2 bases from V and 0 bases from J, leaving 8 bases between. J is TRBJ1-6 and V is TRBV7-6; D might be TRBD1 (6 bases). This material consisted of peripheral blood, taken on day 0 of AZD1222 vaccination. The receptor was isolated from an adult in good health. The CDR3 region is CASSLTGSSYNSPLHF. The CDR3 region has the DNA TGTGCCAGCAGCTTAACAGGGAGCTCCTATAATTCACCCCTCCACTTT.